Listed below are T cell receptor beta chains from one sample, sequenced in a study of PD-L1 blockade in urothelial cancer. Assay: immunoSEQ multiplex PCR; the TCRdb copy retains only in-frame clones and omits some. The sample records under 90,000 clones, roughly 90% being singletons. Sample: PBMCs, taken around atezolizumab (anti-PD-L1) treatment. The source is a man aged 60-69 years with urothelial cancer. Both conserved end residues are part of each CDR3. The D gene is left open where the match is weak. Not all rows give a size; the values are once, few, many and, for expanded clones, a class.

>-|15|TRBV15|-|TRBJ1-4
TGTGCCACCAGCAGTCCCAATCGGGTTAGCGAAAAACTGTTTTTT
CATSSPNRVSEKLFF
>-|13|TRBV6-1|TRBD1|TRBJ1-4
TGTGCCAGCAGACAGGGGAATCGGGAAAAACTGTTTTTT
CASRQGNREKLFF
>-|14|TRBV5-1|-|TRBJ2-1
TGCGCCAGCAGCCCCGGGACTTTATACAATGAGCAGTTCTTC
CASSPGTLYNEQFF
>-|15|TRBV4-2|TRBD2|TRBJ2-1
TGTGCCAGCAGCCGACCGGGACTAGCGGGTAATGAGCAGTTCTTC
CASSRPGLAGNEQFF
>-|14|TRBV5-8|TRBD1|TRBJ2-7
TGTGCCAGCAGCCCAGGACAGGGAGGATACGAGCAGTACTTC
CASSPGQGGYEQYF
>-|16|TRBV14|-|TRBJ1-3
TGTGCCAGCAGCCAAGTGGGTCCGAGGGTCGGAAACACCATATATTTT
CASSQVGPRVGNTIYF
>-|14|TRBV7-8|TRBD1|TRBJ1-2
TGTGCCAGCAGCGTCGGGACAGGGGGTTATGGCTACACCTTC
CASSVGTGGYGYTF
>-|16|TRBV4-1|TRBD2|TRBJ2-1
TGCGCCAGCAGTCGTCAGACTAGCGGGCTTTACAATGAGCAGTTCTTC
CASSRQTSGLYNEQFF
>-|13|TRBV6-5|-|TRBJ1-5
TGTGCCAGCAGCCTCAGTAGCAATCAGCCCCAGCATTTT
CASSLSSNQPQHF
>-|12|TRBV28|-|TRBJ2-1
TGTGCCAGCAGTTTATCGACTCCTGTGCAGTTCTTC
CASSLSTPVQFF
>-|15|TRBV7-2|-|TRBJ2-2
TGTGCCAGCAGACCCCCTGGCGGGAACACCGGGGAGCTGTTTTTT
CASRPPGGNTGELFF
>-|15|TRBV5-1|TRBD2|TRBJ2-3
TGCGCCAGCAAGCGGGGGGGACCTAGCACAGATACGCAGTATTTT
CASKRGGPSTDTQYF
>-|15|TRBV5-1|-|TRBJ1-2
TGCGCCAGCAGCTTGGCCGGGGGAACTAACTATGGCTACACCTTC
CASSLAGGTNYGYTF
>-|13|TRBV30|TRBD2|TRBJ2-5
TGTGCCGGGCTAGCGGGGGCGGCAGAGACCCAGTACTTC
CAGLAGAAETQYF
>-|17|TRBV30|-|TRBJ1-5
TGTGCCTGGAGTGAGCCCCCCTGGCGGGGGGGTGATCAGCCCCAGCATTTT
CAWSEPPWRGGDQPQHF
>-|16|TRBV7-9|-|TRBJ2-7
TGTGCCAGCAGCTTACCCCAGGGGATCCGGGGCCACGAGCAGTACTTC
CASSLPQGIRGHEQYF
>few|14|TRBV5-5|-|TRBJ1-2
TGTGCCAGCAGCTTAAACACCATACCCTATGGCTACACCTTC
CASSLNTIPYGYTF
>-|16|TRBV13|TRBD2|TRBJ2-7
TGTGCCAGCAGCTTAGAGGGCGGGGGACTATCCTACGAGCAGTACTTC
CASSLEGGGLSYEQYF
>-|15|TRBV19|-|TRBJ2-3
TGTGCCAGTAGTATCCAGGCCGGGGGCACAGATACGCAGTATTTT
CASSIQAGGTDTQYF
>-|20|TRBV4-2|TRBD2|TRBJ2-3
TGTGCCAGCAGCCAAAACCCGGGACTAGCGGGGGAAGCTAGCACAGATACGCAGTATTTT
CASSQNPGLAGEASTDTQYF
>-|15|TRBV6-1|TRBD1|TRBJ1-2
TGTGCCAGCATTCTCGGTTGGACAGGAAACTATGGCTACACCTTC
CASILGWTGNYGYTF
>-|13|TRBV7-6|-|TRBJ1-1
TGTGCCAGCAGCTCCACAGACGGCATTGAAGCTTTCTTT
CASSSTDGIEAFF